This TCR beta chain was sequenced during a study of T cells in Graves' hyperthyroidism and ophthalmopathy. Study results and caveats: Also found in blood were most expanded thyroid clonotypes above 0.001. Ophthalmopathy was model-predicted a median approximately 6.9 months pre-onset.

A note on this clonotype: Antigen: not known.

From RNA transcripts, TCR beta CDR3 regions were amplified. The HTBI set primed first-round TCR CDR3 RT-PCR. Each CDR3 protein is one row after TCRdb ran MiXCR on the multiplex PCR reads. The sample yields hundreds of thousands of distinct CDR3 sequences, around 24% seen once. Germline CDR1 and CDR2: MNHEY and SMNVEV (reference sequence). V was shortened by 2 bases and J by 3 bases, with 14 bases between the two germline ends. This CDR3 is 15 amino acids long. The chain is built from TRBV27 and TRBJ2-7; D is perhaps TRBD2 (5 bases). This receptor was identified in a woman aged 30 to 39 with Graves' ophthalmopathy. The sequenced sample was blood. The CDR3 nucleotides read TGTGCCAGCAGTTTAAGCAGCGGAGGAATCTACGAGCAGTACTTC. As protein: CASSLSSGGIYEQYF.